Presented here are 29 T cell receptor beta chains from one specimen sequenced in a study of technical replicates of blood from several donors. Sequencing was performed with immunoSEQ multiplex PCR; in TCRdb, only in-frame clones are kept and a portion is missing. The table has about 73,000 clones, 90% to 95% seen once; the top ten hold about 4.7%. Sequenced input: PBMCs. These receptor sequences come from a human donor in good health. Some clones in this sample may be carry-over from other donors' samples.

This chain uses TRBV5-4 with TRBJ2-7; possible D gene TRBD1, 5 bases. The CDR3 consists of 15 residues. Germline CDR1 and CDR2: SGHNT and YYREEE (reference sequence). Trimming cost V 2 bases and J 3 bases, with 15 bases left between them. The CDR3, as DNA: TGTGCCAGCAGCTTCGACAGCGCCTTATTCTACGAGCAGTACTTC. Translating gives CASSFDSALFYEQYF.

The J gene is TRBJ2-7, the V gene TRBV2; 8 bases fit TRBD2. V lost 5 bases to trimming and J lost 6 bases; unmatched junction nucleotides: 6. The CDR3 length is 13 residues. Germline V gene lookup returns CDR1 SNHLY and CDR2 FYNNEI. CDR3 sequence (DNA): TGTGCCAGCAGTCCGGGACTAGGGGGCGAGCAGTACTTC. This encodes CASSPGLGGEQYF.

The chain links TRBV18 to TRBJ2-1; no clear D gene. Deletions cut 4 bases from V and 1 base from J, with 14 bases between. The CDR3 runs to 16 residues. CDR1 and CDR2 (germline): KGHSH, LQKENI. The CDR3 DNA sequence: TGTGCCAGCTCACAAGTAGAGGTCCGATCCTACAATGAGCAGTTCTTC. Translating gives CASSQVEVRSYNEQFF.

This chain connects TRBV15 to TRBJ1-2; the match to TRBD1 covers 7 bases. V lost 1 base to trimming and J lost 4 bases; unmatched junction nucleotides: 3. Germline values: CDR1 LNHNV, CDR2 YYDKDF (reference sequence). The CDR3 has 14 residues. The CDR3 loop reads CATSRVRQGYGYTF. CDR3 in DNA: TGTGCCACCAGCAGAGTGAGACAGGGCTATGGCTACACCTTC. Variable domain in full (rest from reference TRBV15 and TRBJ1-2): DAMVIQNPRYQVTQFGKPVTLSCSQTLNHNVMYWYQQKSSQAPKLLFHYYDKDFNNEADTPDNFQSRRPNTSFCFLDIRSPGLGDTAMYLCATSRVRQGYGYTFGSGTRLTVV.

The gene calls are TRBV19 and TRBJ1-1; 7 bases match TRBD1. The CDR3 length is 14 residues. Germline V gene data show CDR1 as LNHDA and CDR2 as SQIVND (reference sequence). The V and J ends lost 10 bases and 0 bases, in that order; junction bases with no gene match: 8. CDR3 loop: CATVDRAMNTEAFF. CDR3 coding DNA: TGTGCCACCGTAGACAGGGCAATGAACACTGAAGCTTTCTTT.

The J gene is TRBJ2-2, the V gene TRBV5-1, with D unresolved. The CDR3 extends over 14 amino acids. The V end lost 4 bases, the J end lost 0 bases, and 7 bases lay between the germline ends. CDR1 is SGHRS, CDR2 YFSETQ, per germline. The DNA of the CDR3 is TGCGCCAGCAGCGTCCGGGCGAACACCGGGGAGCTGTTTTTT. Its protein product is CASSVRANTGELFF.

This clone is a singleton in its sample. The chain recombines TRBV6-5 with TRBJ2-1; D call uncertain. The CDR3 is 11 amino acids. Trimming removed 6 bases from V and 6 bases from J, with 6 bases in between. Germline CDR1 and CDR2: MNHEY and SVGAGI. CDR3 sequence: CASSGRNEQFF. Here the CDR3 DNA reads TGTGCCAGCAGCGGTCGCAATGAGCAGTTCTTC.

V is TRBV2 and J is TRBJ1-6; D uncertain. The CDR3 extends over 15 amino acids. V gave up 4 bases and J gave up 7 bases, with 14 bases separating them. From germline, CDR1 is SNHLY and CDR2 FYNNEI. The CDR3: CASSGGRAVNSPLHF. CDR3 DNA: TGTGCCAGCAGTGGCGGGAGGGCGGTGAATTCACCCCTCCACTTT. The full variable domain, in which reference TRBV2 and TRBJ1-6 provide the parts outside the CDR3, is EPEVTQTPSHQVTQMGQEVILRCVPISNHLYFYWYRQILGQKVEFLVSFYNNEISEKSEIFDDQFSVERPDGSNFTLKIRSTKLEDSAMYFCASSGGRAVNSPLHFGNGTRLTVT.

This clone was recorded once. The rearrangement joins TRBV6-5 to TRBJ2-1; 13 nucleotides agree with TRBD2. The CDR3 length is 15 residues. The germline gives CDR1 MNHEY, CDR2 SVGAGI. V was pared by 6 bases and J by 9 bases, with 8 bases of the junction left unmatched. CDR3 sequence (DNA): TGTGCCAGCAGCCAAACCGGACTAGCGGGGGTTGAGCAGTTCTTC. Its translation: CASSQTGLAGVEQFF.

The CDR3 coding sequence is TGTGCCAGCAGCAGAAGAGGTACAGGGGCGGGCGCTGAAGCTTTCTTT. Translation: CASSRRGTGAGAEAFF. The rearrangement uses TRBV7-3 and TRBJ1-1; 7 bases line up with TRBD1. Germline V CDR1 and CDR2: SGHTA, FQGTGA. CDR3 length: 16 amino acids. The J segment lost 6 bases and the V segment lost 5 bases, leaving 15 bases of the junction unmatched.

This clone was detected once. Other DNA sequences in the sample encode the same CDR3. V and J are TRBV4-1 and TRBJ2-7, with 7 nucleotides matching TRBD1. The CDR3 consists of 15 residues. Germline lookup yields CDR1 MGHRA and CDR2 YSYEKL. V gave up 0 bases and J gave up 4 bases; unmatched junction bases: 6. The CDR3 region has the DNA TGCGCCAGCAGCCAAGACCCCGGGACAGATTACGAGCAGTACTTC. It encodes CASSQDPGTDYEQYF.

The rearrangement uses TRBV6-1 and TRBJ1-2; 9 bases are a match to TRBD1. Germline CDR1 and CDR2: MNHNS and SASEGT. This CDR3 contains 15 residues. After removal of 2 bases from V and 7 bases from J, the junction contained 8 bases not matched to a gene. CDR3 residues: CASSEKGTGRAGYTF. CDR3 nucleotides: TGTGCCAGCAGTGAAAAAGGGACAGGGAGGGCTGGCTACACCTTC.

This chain connects TRBV4-2 to TRBJ1-1; tentative D call: TRBD1 (6 bases). Germline V gives CDR1 LGHNA, CDR2 YNFKEQ. CDR3 length: 13 residues. V was trimmed by 1 base and J by 8 bases, leaving 11 bases between them. Written as DNA, the CDR3 is TGTGCCAGCAGCCAAGCGTCAGGACAGGAAGCTTTCTTT. Its protein is CASSQASGQEAFF.

The rearrangement joins TRBV18 to TRBJ1-5, with 7 bases identical to TRBD1. The CDR3 has 14 amino acids. Germline V CDR1 and CDR2: KGHSH, LQKENI. V lost 4 bases to trimming and J lost 1 base; unmatched junction nucleotides: 1. CDR3 nucleotide sequence: TGTGCCAGCTCACTGGGACAGAGCAATCAGCCCCAGCATTTT. Amino acids: CASSLGQSNQPQHF.

Only a few counts were recorded for this clone. V gene TRBV5-6 combines with J gene TRBJ2-5; 9 bases line up with TRBD2. This CDR3 has 16 residues. V lost 3 bases to trimming and J lost 5 bases; unmatched junction nucleotides: 11. Germline CDR1 SGHDT, CDR2 YYEEEE. The CDR3 loop reads CASSSKTTSGWETQYF. The CDR3 nucleotides are TGTGCCAGCAGCTCGAAGACGACTAGCGGTTGGGAGACCCAGTACTTC. Variable domain in full (rest from reference TRBV5-6 and TRBJ2-5): DAGVTQSPTHLIKTRGQQVTLRCSPKSGHDTVSWYQQALGQGPQFIFQYYEEEERQRGNFPDRFSGHQFPNYSSELNVNALLLGDSALYLCASSSKTTSGWETQYFGPGTRLLVL.

V and J are TRBV6-1 and TRBJ2-7, with unresolved D. V lost 1 base to trimming and J lost 3 bases, with 7 bases between them. The CDR3 consists of 13 residues. Germline V gene sequence: CDR1 MNHNS, CDR2 SASEGT. The CDR3, as DNA: TGTGCCAGCAGTGAAGTAGAATACTACGAGCAGTACTTC. It translates to CASSEVEYYEQYF.

The chain recombines TRBV7-3 with TRBJ2-2, with a tentative D call TRBD2 (7 bases). Trimming stripped 5 bases from V and 8 bases from J, with 15 bases between. Germline CDR1 is SGHTA and CDR2 is FQGTGA. This CDR3 region has 14 residues. CDR3 coding DNA: TGTGCCAGCAGCAGGGGGGGTGGTTCTGGGGAGCTGTTTTTT. The encoded protein is CASSRGGGSGELFF.

The V and J genes are TRBV6-5 and TRBJ2-7; a weak D match, TRBD1 (5 bases). Germline V gene sequence: CDR1 MNHEY, CDR2 SVGAGI. The CDR3 has 15 amino acids. Trimming removed 0 bases from V and 0 bases from J, with 9 bases in between. The CDR3 is CASSYSTEPSYEQYF. The CDR3 DNA reads TGTGCCAGCAGTTACTCGACAGAGCCCTCCTACGAGCAGTACTTC.

The chain combines TRBV25-1 with TRBJ2-5; no reliable D call. Germline V gene sequence: CDR1 MGHDK, CDR2 SYGVNS. Trimming took off 8 bases at V and 1 base at J, with 11 bases between the two ends. The CDR3 has 13 residues. DNA for the CDR3: TGTGCCAGCTCGGATGGGCTCCAAGAGACCCAGTACTTC. Its translation is CASSDGLQETQYF.

This clone was seen just once. J is TRBJ1-6 and V is TRBV14; 7 nucleotides match TRBD1. The CDR3 loop spans 15 amino acids. With V trimmed by 0 bases and J by 6 bases, 2 bases remained unmatched. The V gene's germline CDR1 is SGHDN and CDR2 FVKESK. CDR3 amino acids: CASSQEYRGNSPLHF. The CDR3 DNA is TGTGCCAGCAGCCAAGAATACAGGGGTAATTCACCCCTCCACTTT.

This clone was recorded a few times. This sequence joins TRBV5-1 and TRBJ1-1, with TRBD1 identical over 9 bases. There are 13 residues in the CDR3. V dropped 3 bases and J dropped 11; count of bases not matched to a gene: 8. CDR1 is SGHRS, CDR2 YFSETQ, per germline. DNA for the CDR3: TGCGCCAGCAGCTCCGGGACAGGGATGAATGCTTTCTTT. This sequence encodes CASSSGTGMNAFF.

The rearrangement uses TRBV21-1 and TRBJ2-7; TRBD1, the table's D call, was not compared with the DNA. TRBV21-1 is a known pseudogene. The CDR3 contains 14 residues. The CDR3 region is CASSKRGPNHEQYF. The CDR3 region has the DNA TGTGCCAGCAGCAAAAGGGGGCCGAACCACGAGCAGTACTTC.

The rearrangement uses TRBV7-2 and TRBJ2-5, with 7 nucleotides matching TRBD1. The CDR3 totals 14 residues. The V gene's germline CDR1 is SGHTA and CDR2 FQGNSA. J was trimmed by 2 bases and V by 2 bases; bases with no gene match: 2. CDR3 DNA: TGTGCCAGCAGCTTACTGGGACAGCAAGAGACCCAGTACTTC. It is translated as CASSLLGQQETQYF. Full variable domain (remainder filled in from reference TRBV7-2 and TRBJ2-5): GAGVSQSPSNKVTEKGKDVELRCDPISGHTALYWYRQSLGQGLEFLIYFQGNSAPDKSGLPSDRFSAERTGGSVSTLTIQRTQQEDSAVYLCASSLLGQQETQYFGPGTRLLVL.

This chain joins TRBV4-3 and TRBJ2-7; 11 bases match TRBD2. This CDR3 contains 15 residues. In germline, CDR1 is LGHNA, CDR2 YSLEER. V lost 4 bases and J lost 3; bases outside the gene matches: 5. The CDR3 reads CASSLLAGGLYEQYF. In nucleotides, the CDR3 is TGCGCCAGCAGCCTGCTAGCGGGGGGACTCTACGAGCAGTACTTC.

The chain links TRBV6-1 to TRBJ2-7; D might be TRBD2 (5 bases). Germline V gives CDR1 MNHNS, CDR2 SASEGT. V lost 5 bases to trimming and J lost 3 bases, with 14 bases between them. The CDR3 is made up of 14 amino acids. The CDR3 DNA sequence: TGTGCCAGCAGTCCCGGACTCACCCGCTACGAGCAGTACTTC. Protein sequence: CASSPGLTRYEQYF.

This chain connects TRBV25-1 to TRBJ1-2; 8 bases agree with TRBD1. In germline, CDR1 is MGHDK, CDR2 SYGVNS. J was trimmed by 7 bases and V by 8 bases; bases with no gene match: 3. The CDR3 contains 11 residues. This CDR3 is CASRTGGGYTF. For the CDR3, the DNA is TGTGCCAGCCGAACAGGGGGTGGCTACACCTTC.

The V gene is TRBV7-3, the J gene TRBJ2-1, with D hard to call. CDR1 is SGHTA and CDR2 is FQGTGA in the germline V gene. V lost 2 bases, J lost 5 bases, and 13 bases lay in between. This CDR3 contains 15 residues. CDR3 loop: CASSLSRILNNEQFF. CDR3 DNA sequence: TGTGCCAGCAGCTTATCGAGGATCCTTAACAATGAGCAGTTCTTC.

CDR3 loop: CASSQKFGGRVAGELFF. CDR3 in DNA: TGTGCCAGCAGCCAAAAGTTCGGCGGGAGAGTCGCCGGGGAGCTGTTTTTT. J is TRBJ2-2 and V is TRBV4-2, with 7 nucleotides matching TRBD2. The CDR3 is 17 amino acids. The germline V gene encodes CDR1 LGHNA and CDR2 YNFKEQ. The V gene end was trimmed by 2 bases and the J gene end by 6 bases; junction bases not matched to a gene: 12.

This clone was seen once. The rearrangement uses TRBV19 and TRBJ1-2; D gene uncertain. Germline V gene lookup returns CDR1 LNHDA and CDR2 SQIVND (reference sequence). Trimming removed 6 bases from V and 6 bases from J, with 14 bases in between. The CDR3 covers 13 residues. The CDR3 spells CASRGDFPHGYTF. CDR3 DNA: TGTGCCAGTAGAGGAGATTTCCCCCATGGCTACACCTTC.